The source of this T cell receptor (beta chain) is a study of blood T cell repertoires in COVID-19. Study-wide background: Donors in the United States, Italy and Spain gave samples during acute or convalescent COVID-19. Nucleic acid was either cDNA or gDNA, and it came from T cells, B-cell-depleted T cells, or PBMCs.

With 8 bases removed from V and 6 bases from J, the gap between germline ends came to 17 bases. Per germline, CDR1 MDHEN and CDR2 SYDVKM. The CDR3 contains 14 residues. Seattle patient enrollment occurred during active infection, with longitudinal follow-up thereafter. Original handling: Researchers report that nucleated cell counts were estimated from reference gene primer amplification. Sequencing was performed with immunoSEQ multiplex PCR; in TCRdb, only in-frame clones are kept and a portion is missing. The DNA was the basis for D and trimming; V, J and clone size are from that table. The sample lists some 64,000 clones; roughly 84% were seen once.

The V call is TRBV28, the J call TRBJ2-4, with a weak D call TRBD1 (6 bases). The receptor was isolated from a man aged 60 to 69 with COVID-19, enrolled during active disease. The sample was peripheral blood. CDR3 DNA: TGTGCCAGCGCCACCGGGACAACCCTAAACATTCAGTACTTC. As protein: CASATGTTLNIQYF.